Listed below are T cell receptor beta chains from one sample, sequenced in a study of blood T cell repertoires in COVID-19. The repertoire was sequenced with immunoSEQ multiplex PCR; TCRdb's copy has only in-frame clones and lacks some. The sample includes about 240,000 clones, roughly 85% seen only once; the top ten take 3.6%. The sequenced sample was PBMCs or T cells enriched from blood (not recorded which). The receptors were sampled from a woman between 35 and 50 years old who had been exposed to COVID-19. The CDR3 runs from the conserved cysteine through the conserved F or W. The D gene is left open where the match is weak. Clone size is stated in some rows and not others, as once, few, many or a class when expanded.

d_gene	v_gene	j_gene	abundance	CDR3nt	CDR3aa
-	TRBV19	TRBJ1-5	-	TGTGCCAGTAGTATTCGCGGGCAGACGTATCAGCCCCAGCATTTT	CASSIRGQTYQPQHF
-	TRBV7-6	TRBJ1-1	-	TGTGCCAGCAGCTCAGGCGCGGGGAAACGCAACACTGAAGCTTTCTTT	CASSSGAGKRNTEAFF
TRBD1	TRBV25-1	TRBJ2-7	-	TGTGCCAGCAGTGCTACAGGGGGCCGAGAGCAGTACTTC	CASSATGGREQYF
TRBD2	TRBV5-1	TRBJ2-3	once	TGCGCCAGCAGCTTCGAGACTAGCGGGGGGACGGGTACGCAGTATTTT	CASSFETSGGTGTQYF
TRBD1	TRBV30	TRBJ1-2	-	TGTGCCTGGAACTTAGGACAGGGGCCCTATGGCTACACCTTC	CAWNLGQGPYGYTF
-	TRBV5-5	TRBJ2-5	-	TGTGCCAGCAGCCCGTGGAGCGAGACCCAGTACTTC	CASSPWSETQYF
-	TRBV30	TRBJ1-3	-	TGTGCCTGGAGTGCGGACAGTCCTGGAAACACCATATATTTT	CAWSADSPGNTIYF
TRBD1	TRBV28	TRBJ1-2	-	TGTGCCAGCAGTCCCCCCGGGACAGGGGCCACTAACTATGGCTACACCTTC	CASSPPGTGATNYGYTF
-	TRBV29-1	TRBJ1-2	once	TGCAGCGTCTATCAGGGTTTGGGGGGCTACACCTTC	CSVYQGLGGYTF
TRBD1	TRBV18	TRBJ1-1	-	TGTGCCAGCTCACCGCTAGGGACAGTAGAAGCTTTCTTT	CASSPLGTVEAFF
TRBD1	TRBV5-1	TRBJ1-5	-	TGCGCCAGCAGCCAGACAGGGGGCCGGAATCAGCCCCAGCATTTT	CASSQTGGRNQPQHF
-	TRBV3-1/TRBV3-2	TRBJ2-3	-	TGTGCCAGCAGCACCCCAGGGGATGGCACAGATACGCAGTATTTT	CASSTPGDGTDTQYF
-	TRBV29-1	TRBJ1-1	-	TGCAGCGTTGAAGGGGCAGGGAGGGGTGCCGCTTTCTTT	CSVEGAGRGAAFF
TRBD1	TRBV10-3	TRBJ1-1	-	TGTGCCATCAGCGGCAGGGGGGATTCCGGTGAAGCTTTCTTT	CAISGRGDSGEAFF